The rows below give T cell receptor beta chains drawn from one sample of a study of shared clonotypes between healthy human individuals. Some clones are missing from TCRdb's copy, which holds only in-frame ones; the method was immunoSEQ multiplex PCR. Of fewer than 2.5 million clones in the sample, 90% to 95% were seen once. The sample consisted of naive CD4+ T cells from PBMCs. The receptors derive from a man between 18 and 29 years old in good health. Some clones in this sample may be carry-over from other donors' samples. Each CDR3 is given with its conserved first and last residue. The order of the fields is clone size, J gene, V gene, CDR3 protein. The size field is filled for only some rows; it gives once, few, many or a size class.

abundance: -; j_gene: TRBJ2-1; v_gene: TRBV5-1; CDR3aa: CASSLTTGDGYNEQFF
abundance: -; j_gene: TRBJ2-1; v_gene: TRBV4-3; CDR3aa: CASSQDRLRTSGRNEQFF
abundance: once; j_gene: TRBJ1-6; v_gene: TRBV5-6; CDR3aa: CASSLAVGGRNSPLHF
abundance: -; j_gene: TRBJ2-7; v_gene: TRBV6-6; CDR3aa: CASSYSYYEQYF
abundance: -; j_gene: TRBJ2-5; v_gene: TRBV7-6; CDR3aa: CASSLRGSQYF
abundance: -; j_gene: TRBJ1-2; v_gene: TRBV5-7; CDR3aa: CASSFSREDGYTF
abundance: -; j_gene: TRBJ2-1; v_gene: TRBV10-3; CDR3aa: CAISPSPPRTGLGNEQFF
abundance: -; j_gene: TRBJ2-2; v_gene: TRBV19; CDR3aa: CASSTSGTRNTGELFF
abundance: -; j_gene: TRBJ1-3; v_gene: TRBV19; CDR3aa: CASRQGGSGNTIYF
abundance: -; j_gene: TRBJ2-2; v_gene: TRBV28; CDR3aa: CASSFRLAPRELFF
abundance: -; j_gene: TRBJ2-1; v_gene: TRBV7-2; CDR3aa: CASSSHQAGSLGGQFF
abundance: -; j_gene: TRBJ2-1; v_gene: TRBV6-5; CDR3aa: CASSRPLAQQFF
abundance: -; j_gene: TRBJ1-5; v_gene: TRBV4-1; CDR3aa: CASSQAGQRHQPQHF
abundance: -; j_gene: TRBJ2-7; v_gene: TRBV28; CDR3aa: CASTVGGQGSYEQYF
abundance: -; j_gene: TRBJ1-3; v_gene: TRBV2; CDR3aa: CATQGQPLSGNTIYF
abundance: -; j_gene: TRBJ2-1; v_gene: TRBV28; CDR3aa: CASSPLPFGQGMFFEQFF
abundance: -; j_gene: TRBJ1-5; v_gene: TRBV19; CDR3aa: CASSTRDRRSNQPQHF
abundance: -; j_gene: TRBJ2-1; v_gene: TRBV19; CDR3aa: CASSIDLAAQKYNEQFF
abundance: -; j_gene: TRBJ2-5; v_gene: TRBV6-1; CDR3aa: CASSDVAGGETQYF
abundance: -; j_gene: TRBJ2-6; v_gene: TRBV7-9; CDR3aa: CASSLATGGRPGANVLTF
abundance: -; j_gene: TRBJ1-1; v_gene: TRBV27; CDR3aa: CASRPQLENTEAFF
abundance: -; j_gene: TRBJ2-3; v_gene: TRBV5-4; CDR3aa: CASSLGDTQYF
abundance: -; j_gene: TRBJ2-2; v_gene: TRBV7-3; CDR3aa: CASSPYGGELFF
abundance: -; j_gene: TRBJ2-6; v_gene: TRBV5-4; CDR3aa: CASSLAGASGANVLTF
abundance: once; j_gene: TRBJ2-7; v_gene: TRBV18; CDR3aa: CASQQLAANEQYF
abundance: once; j_gene: TRBJ2-7; v_gene: TRBV7-9; CDR3aa: CASSYPTGYPSYEQYF
abundance: -; j_gene: TRBJ2-1; v_gene: TRBV5-4; CDR3aa: CASSTDAGASYNEQFF
abundance: -; j_gene: TRBJ1-2; v_gene: TRBV19; CDR3aa: CASSTEGRAQGPNTF
abundance: -; j_gene: TRBJ1-1; v_gene: TRBV27; CDR3aa: CASSRSQGAGTEAFF
abundance: -; j_gene: TRBJ2-2; v_gene: TRBV28; CDR3aa: CASSFRGVRELFF
abundance: once; j_gene: TRBJ2-3; v_gene: TRBV7-3; CDR3aa: CASSTVGSTQYF
abundance: -; j_gene: TRBJ1-5; v_gene: TRBV6-5; CDR3aa: CASKKRQVNQPQHF
abundance: -; j_gene: TRBJ2-3; v_gene: TRBV6-6; CDR3aa: CASSGLSTDTQYF
abundance: -; j_gene: TRBJ2-5; v_gene: TRBV30; CDR3aa: CAWRYGQETQYF
abundance: -; j_gene: TRBJ2-3; v_gene: TRBV7-9; CDR3aa: CASGRTRSADTQYF
abundance: -; j_gene: TRBJ1-5; v_gene: TRBV2; CDR3aa: CASSGTGGQPQHF
abundance: -; j_gene: TRBJ2-5; v_gene: TRBV25-1; CDR3aa: CANLAGGETQYF
abundance: -; j_gene: TRBJ2-3; v_gene: TRBV6-4; CDR3aa: CASSFRSSPTDTQYF
abundance: -; j_gene: TRBJ2-7; v_gene: TRBV20-1; CDR3aa: CSAGTDNEQYF
abundance: -; j_gene: TRBJ1-6; v_gene: TRBV5-1; CDR3aa: CASSPGEGNNSPLHF
abundance: -; j_gene: TRBJ2-2; v_gene: TRBV4-1; CDR3aa: CASTNPLVTGELFF
abundance: -; j_gene: TRBJ2-3; v_gene: TRBV7-2; CDR3aa: CASSLRRGETDTQYF
abundance: -; j_gene: TRBJ1-1; v_gene: TRBV7-8; CDR3aa: CASSLDGQGRTFF
abundance: once; j_gene: TRBJ2-7; v_gene: TRBV28; CDR3aa: CASRTGLAAYEQYF
abundance: -; j_gene: TRBJ2-7; v_gene: TRBV11-2; CDR3aa: CASSRTEREQYF
abundance: -; j_gene: TRBJ1-2; v_gene: TRBV7-2; CDR3aa: CASSPTQGVNYGYTF
abundance: -; j_gene: TRBJ2-2; v_gene: TRBV27; CDR3aa: CASTLPGGTGELFF
abundance: -; j_gene: TRBJ2-1; v_gene: TRBV6-6; CDR3aa: CASRNRVSSYNEQFF
abundance: -; j_gene: TRBJ2-2; v_gene: TRBV11-2; CDR3aa: CASSPASVANTGELFF
abundance: -; j_gene: TRBJ2-7; v_gene: TRBV5-5; CDR3aa: CASSPGGIGPYGQYF
abundance: few; j_gene: TRBJ1-1; v_gene: TRBV28; CDR3aa: CASSLEQQNTEAFF
abundance: -; j_gene: TRBJ1-1; v_gene: TRBV7-8; CDR3aa: CASSWGGGEAFF
abundance: -; j_gene: TRBJ2-7; v_gene: TRBV6-6; CDR3aa: CASSYSARGGVEQYF
abundance: -; j_gene: TRBJ2-5; v_gene: TRBV5-1; CDR3aa: CASSLAGQGEETQYF
abundance: once; j_gene: TRBJ1-2; v_gene: TRBV7-2; CDR3aa: CASSERTGLGGYTF
abundance: -; j_gene: TRBJ2-2; v_gene: TRBV28; CDR3aa: CASSLNTGELFF
abundance: -; j_gene: TRBJ1-2; v_gene: TRBV28; CDR3aa: CASSTFSGPAGYGYTF